This TCR beta chain originates from a study of T cell clonality in common variable immunodeficiency. Clones were read by immunoSEQ multiplex PCR, and TCRdb kept only the in-frame ones, dropping some. The specimen has about 81,000 clones, none found just once. The CDR3 covers 15 residues. Losses at the gene ends were 4 bases for V and 2 bases for J; bases not matched to a gene: 2. The germline V gene encodes CDR1 MNHNS and CDR2 SASEGT. Most patients and controls had Caucasian heritage. This clone was detected ten times or more. The read halts 3 residues ahead of the CDR3 end, with the missing end drawn from the germline J gene.

The chain combines TRBV6-1 with TRBJ1-5, with 10 bases fitting TRBD1. The sample taken for sequencing was peripheral blood mononuclear cells. This sequence originates from a person aged 18 to 75 in good health. The CDR3 bases that were read are TGTGCCAGCAGTGGGGACAGGGGTGGCAATCAGCCC. Translated, it gives CASSGDRGGNQP. The whole CDR3 sequence reads CASSGDRGGNQPQHF.